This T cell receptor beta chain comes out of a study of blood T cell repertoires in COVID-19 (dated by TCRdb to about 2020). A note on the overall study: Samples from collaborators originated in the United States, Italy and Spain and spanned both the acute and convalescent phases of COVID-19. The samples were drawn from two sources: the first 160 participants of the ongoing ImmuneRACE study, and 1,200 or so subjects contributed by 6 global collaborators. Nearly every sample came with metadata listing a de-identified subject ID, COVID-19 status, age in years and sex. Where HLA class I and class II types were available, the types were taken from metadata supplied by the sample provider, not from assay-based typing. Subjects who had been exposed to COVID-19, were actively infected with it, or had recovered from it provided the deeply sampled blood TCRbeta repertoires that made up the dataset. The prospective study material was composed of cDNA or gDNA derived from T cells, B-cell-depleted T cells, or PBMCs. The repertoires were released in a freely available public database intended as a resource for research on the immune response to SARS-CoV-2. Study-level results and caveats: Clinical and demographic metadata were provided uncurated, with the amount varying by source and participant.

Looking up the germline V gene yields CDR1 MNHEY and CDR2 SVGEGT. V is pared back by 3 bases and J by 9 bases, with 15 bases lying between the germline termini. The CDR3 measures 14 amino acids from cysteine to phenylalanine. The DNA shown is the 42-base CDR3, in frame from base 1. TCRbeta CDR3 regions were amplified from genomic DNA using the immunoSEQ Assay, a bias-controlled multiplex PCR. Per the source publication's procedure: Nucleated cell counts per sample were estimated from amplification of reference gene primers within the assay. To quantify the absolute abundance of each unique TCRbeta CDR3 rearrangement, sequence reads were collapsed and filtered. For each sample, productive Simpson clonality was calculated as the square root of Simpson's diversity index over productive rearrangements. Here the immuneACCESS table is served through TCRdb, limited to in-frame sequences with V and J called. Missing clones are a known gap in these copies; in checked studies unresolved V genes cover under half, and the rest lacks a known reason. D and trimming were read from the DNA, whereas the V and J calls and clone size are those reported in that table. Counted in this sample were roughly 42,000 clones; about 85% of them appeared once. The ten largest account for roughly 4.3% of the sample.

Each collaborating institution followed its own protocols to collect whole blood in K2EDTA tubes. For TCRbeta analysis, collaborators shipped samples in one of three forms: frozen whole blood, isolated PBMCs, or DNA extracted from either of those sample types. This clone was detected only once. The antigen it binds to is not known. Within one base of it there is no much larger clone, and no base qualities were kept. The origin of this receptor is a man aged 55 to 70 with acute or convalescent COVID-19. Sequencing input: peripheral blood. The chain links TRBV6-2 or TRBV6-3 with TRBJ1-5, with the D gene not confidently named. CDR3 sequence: CASSYSAAKSPQHF. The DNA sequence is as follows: TGTGCCAGCAGTTATTCGGCGGCGAAATCGCCCCAGCATTTT.